This T cell receptor beta chain was identified in a study of shared clonotypes between healthy human individuals. The data were produced by immunoSEQ multiplex PCR, yet TCRdb's version contains in-frame clones alone and is incomplete. The table records roughly 640,000 clones, approximately 97% of them present only once. With 5 bases clipped from V and 5 bases from J, the junction kept 9 bases outside the gene matches. The CDR3 extends over 15 amino acids. Per germline, CDR1 SQVTM and CDR2 ANQGSEA. The receptor comes from a woman younger than 45 in good health. The chain couples TRBV29-1 to TRBJ2-2, with 9 bases aligning to TRBD1. Sequencing was performed on naive CD4+ T cells sorted from blood. Subset indicated: CD45RA+ positively selected. The CDR3 region is CSVKITGGSTGELFF. The CDR3 nucleotides read TGCAGCGTTAAGATAACAGGGGGCTCGACCGGGGAGCTGTTTTTT.